A single sample is the source of the 18 T cell receptor beta chains below, sequenced in a study of blood T cells in healthy people across ages. Primers used in a second PCR of about 7 to 12 cycles were a sample-barcoded 5' primer and a J-beta primer mix. One entry per CDR3 protein, called by TCRdb with MiXCR from the 5' RACE reads. The sample shows roughly 700,000 distinct CDR3 sequences, around a quarter of them seen only once. The sample was also linked to a second study, of T cells of mothers and their children.

The sample was blood. The receptors shown here come from a boy younger than 18 in good health.

This clonotype came up a few times. The CDR3 nucleotides are TGTGCCAGCAGCCGCCCGGGGGAGGGAATCTATGGCTACACCTTC. Translated: CASSRPGEGIYGYTF. V and J are TRBV7-9 and TRBJ1-2; a weak D match, TRBD1 (5 bases). Trimming left V 5 bases short and J 4 bases short, with 17 bases between. Germline CDR1 and CDR2: SEHNR and FQNEAQ (reference sequence). This CDR3 contains 15 residues.

V and J are TRBV6-2 or TRBV6-3 and TRBJ1-1; the D gene is possibly TRBD1 (5 bases). Trimming took off 2 bases at V and 8 bases at J, with 12 bases between the two ends. The CDR3 loop spans 13 amino acids. Germline-derived CDR1 and CDR2 are MNHEY and SVGEGT. As DNA, the CDR3 is TGTGCCAGCAGTTACGGACCGGGGCCAGAAGCTTTCTTT. Amino acid sequence: CASSYGPGPEAFF.

This clonotype was observed a handful of times. The V and J genes are TRBV15 and TRBJ2-7; TRBD2 agrees at 8 bases. The CDR3 contains 15 residues. Germline V gives CDR1 LNHNV, CDR2 YYDKDF (reference sequence). V lost 0 bases and J lost 9; bases outside the gene matches: 10. The CDR3 DNA reads as TGTGCCACCAGCAGAGATCTGGGACTAGGTGGGTGGCAGTACTTC. It encodes CATSRDLGLGGWQYF.

This clonotype has a handful of counts. The chain links TRBV5-1 to TRBJ2-1; D might be TRBD1 or TRBD2, each matching 6 bases. Per germline, CDR1 SGHRS and CDR2 YFSETQ. The CDR3 sequence is 15 residues long. V was trimmed by 0 bases and J by 8 bases, leaving 15 bases between them. Here the CDR3 reads CASSLEGGPVDEQFF. The CDR3 nucleotides are TGCGCCAGCAGCTTGGAAGGGGGGCCCGTCGATGAGCAGTTCTTC.

This sequence joins TRBV4-3 and TRBJ2-1, with 9 positions matching TRBD1. The end of the DNA is better explained by TRBJ2-7, so the J call may be wrong. From germline, CDR1 is LGHNA and CDR2 YSLEER. This CDR3 region has 14 residues. CDR3 loop: CASSHRDRDSEQYF. Written as DNA, the CDR3 is TGCGCCAGCAGCCACCGGGACAGGGATTCGGAGCAGTACTTC.

This clonotype turned up a few times. This rearrangement joins TRBV28 to TRBJ2-1; the match to TRBD2 covers 14 bases. The CDR3 is made up of 18 amino acids. V was pared by 7 bases and J by 4 bases, with 12 bases of the junction left unmatched. Germline CDR1 reads MDHEN; CDR2 reads SYDVKM. The CDR3 reads CASNPGLAGEPGYNEQFF. As DNA, the CDR3 is TGTGCCAGCAACCCGGGACTAGCGGGAGAACCTGGTTACAATGAGCAGTTCTTC.

The chain couples TRBV28 to TRBJ1-6, with a tentative D call TRBD1 (5 bases). CDR3 length: 16 residues. Germline CDR1 MDHEN, CDR2 SYDVKM. Trimming stripped 1 base from V and 8 bases from J, with 15 bases between. CDR3 sequence reads: CASSLLSGGSDSPLHF. The CDR3 nucleotides read TGTGCCAGCAGTTTATTGAGCGGGGGTTCGGATTCACCCCTCCACTTT.

This clonotype was seen only a few times. The rearrangement joins TRBV5-1 to TRBJ2-1, with TRBD2 matching over 11 bases. The ends lost 0 bases at V and 4 bases at J; junction bases unmatched: 9. Germline loops: CDR1 SGHRS, CDR2 YFSETQ. The length of the CDR3 is 18 residues. The DNA for the CDR3 is TGCGCCAGCAGCTTGGTTCCTACCGGGACTAGCGGATACAATGAGCAGTTCTTC. This sequence encodes CASSLVPTGTSGYNEQFF.

This clonotype was counted between two and nine times. The gene calls are TRBV6-2 or TRBV6-3 and TRBJ2-1; 8 nucleotides agree with TRBD2. The V segment lost 5 bases and the J segment 9 bases; nucleotides outside the gene matches: 6. This CDR3 is built from 13 residues. Germline CDR1 is MNHEY and CDR2 is SVGEGT. CDR3 in DNA: TGTGCCAGCAGTACTAGCGGTCGGCCTGAGCAGTTCTTC. Amino acid sequence: CASSTSGRPEQFF.

Worth noting for this clonotype: Relative to the germline gene, one junction end is altered; a read error may explain this. The chain uses TRBV7-7 and TRBJ2-1; 10 nucleotides match TRBD2. The CDR3 contains 17 residues. Germline CDR1 and CDR2: SSHAT and FNYEAQ (reference sequence). CDR3 protein: CASSLGIAGGDYNEQFF. In DNA, the CDR3 is TGTGCTAGCAGCTTAGGTATAGCGGGAGGTGACTACAATGAGCAGTTCTTC.

The chain couples TRBV6-2 or TRBV6-3 to TRBJ1-5, with 9 nucleotides matching TRBD1. From germline, CDR1 is MNHEY and CDR2 SVGEGT. The CDR3 loop spans 17 amino acids. Trimming removed 2 bases from V and 5 bases from J; junction bases left unmatched: 10. The CDR3 loop reads CASSYRGTGRHDQPQHF. The CDR3 coding sequence is TGTGCCAGCAGTTACCGGGGGACAGGGCGACATGATCAGCCCCAGCATTTT.

Comment on this clonotype: The germline gene is not matched at one end of the junction; a read error may be the cause. The V call is TRBV29-1, the J call TRBJ1-4; TRBD1 aligns across 7 bases. The CDR3 loop spans 13 amino acids. The germline CDR1 and CDR2 sequences are SQVTM and ANQGSEA. CDR3 amino acids: CSVTQTGNGKLFF. For the CDR3, the DNA is TGCAGCGTTACCCAGACAGGGAATGGAAAACTGTTTTTT.

The V and J genes are TRBV7-6 and TRBJ2-7, with TRBD2 identical over 8 bases. J gave up 0 bases and V 3 bases, and 4 bases lay outside the gene matches. The CDR3 is 15 amino acids. The germline CDR1 and CDR2 sequences are SGHVS and FNYEAQ. CDR3 coding DNA: TGTGCCAGCAGCTTTCGAGCGGGAGACTCCTACGAGCAGTACTTC. Residues: CASSFRAGDSYEQYF.

This chain uses TRBV29-1 with TRBJ2-5; possibly TRBD1 or TRBD2 for D (5 bases each). CDR1 SQVTM and CDR2 ANQGSEA come from the germline V gene. Trimming pared 0 bases from V and 9 bases from J, leaving 11 bases between. The CDR3 extends over 12 amino acids. The CDR3 spells CSVEDFGTAQYF. The CDR3 region has the DNA TGCAGCGTTGAAGATTTTGGGACGGCCCAGTACTTC.

This clonotype was detected ten times or more. This rearrangement joins TRBV14 to TRBJ2-1; perhaps TRBD1 as D (6 bases). The J call is uncertain, as TRBJ2-5 better fits the DNA end. CDR1 and CDR2 (germline): SGHDN, FVKESK. This CDR3 is 13 amino acids long. CDR3 region: CASRLQGLETQYF. In nucleotides, the CDR3 is TGTGCCAGCAGACTACAGGGTCTAGAGACCCAGTACTTC.

V gene TRBV29-1 combines with J gene TRBJ2-6, with 10 bases matching TRBD1. This CDR3 has 15 amino acids. Germline loops: CDR1 SQVTM, CDR2 ANQGSEA. With 5 bases clipped from V and 0 bases from J, the junction kept 1 base outside the gene matches. CDR3 bases: TGCAGCGTTAGGACAGGGGGCTCTGGGGCCAACGTCCTGACTTTC. This codes for CSVRTGGSGANVLTF.

This chain links TRBV28 with TRBJ1-5; D possibly corresponds to TRBD1 (6 bases). In germline, CDR1 is MDHEN, CDR2 SYDVKM. CDR3 size: 18 residues. Trimming took 5 bases from V and 0 from J, leaving 20 bases between them. The CDR3 region is CASSRVRDTFVSNQPQHF. The DNA for the CDR3 is TGTGCCAGCAGTCGTGTCCGGGACACCTTCGTTAGCAATCAGCCCCAGCATTTT.

V gene TRBV10-3 combines with J gene TRBJ2-5; TRBD2 aligns across 8 bases. The assigned J gene may be wrong: the sequence end matches TRBJ2-1 better. The CDR3 covers 16 residues. Germline CDR1 ENHRY, CDR2 SYGVKD. CDR3 nucleotide sequence: TGTGCCATCAGTGAGTCCGAGGTAGCGGGATCGGGGGAGCAGTTCTTC. Translation: CAISESEVAGSGEQFF.